The 21 T cell receptor beta chains below come from one sample, sequenced in a study of control samples from healthy donors and cancer patients. The protocol was immunoSEQ multiplex PCR, while the TCRdb copy is restricted to in-frame clones and leaves out a portion. The sample records about 98,000 clones, roughly 82% being singletons. The sample taken for sequencing was blood. The source is a man between 60 and 70 years old in good health.

The chain carries TRBV5-8 and TRBJ1-2; the match to TRBD1 covers 8 bases. Germline assignment: CDR1 SGHTS and CDR2 YDEGEE. The trim removed 6 bases at V and 5 bases at J, leaving 9 bases unmatched. This CDR3 spans 14 amino acids. Written as DNA, the CDR3 is TGTGCCAGCACCACAGGACAGGGAGGGTATGGCTACACCTTC. This codes for CASTTGQGGYGYTF.

The V call is TRBV19, the J call TRBJ2-7; D tentatively fits TRBD1 or TRBD2 (5 bases each). This CDR3 has 14 residues. Germline CDR1 LNHDA, CDR2 SQIVND (reference sequence). Trimming removed 9 bases from V and 2 bases from J, with 17 bases in between. The CDR3 region has the DNA TGTGCCAGCGCCACGGAAGGGGACGCCTACGAGCAGTACTTC. Translated: CASATEGDAYEQYF. The complete variable domain, with remaining parts taken from reference TRBV19 and TRBJ2-7, reads DGGITQSPKYLFRKEGQNVTLSCEQNLNHDAMYWYRQDPGQGLRLIYYSQIVNDFQKGDIAEGYSVSREKKESFPLTVTSAQKNPTAFYLCASATEGDAYEQYFGPGTRLTVT.

This chain uses TRBV19 with TRBJ1-6; D is perhaps TRBD1 (6 bases). The CDR3 has 17 residues. CDR1 is LNHDA and CDR2 is SQIVND in the germline V gene (reference sequence). The germline V and J ends were trimmed by 4 bases and 10 bases, with 23 bases remaining between them. CDR3 sequence (DNA): TGTGCCAGTAGTAGACCGGATACAGGGAACGTCAAATCACCCCTCCACTTT. This translates into CASSRPDTGNVKSPLHF.

The rearrangement links TRBV2 to TRBJ1-1, with no clear D. Trimming removed 0 bases from V and 1 base from J, with 6 bases in between. CDR3 length: 14 amino acids. CDR1 is SNHLY, CDR2 FYNNEI, per germline. The CDR3 protein is CASSEARWNTEAFF. In DNA form, the CDR3 reads TGTGCCAGCAGTGAAGCGCGATGGAACACTGAAGCTTTCTTT.

Only one count was recorded for this clone. The chain employs TRBV7-9 and TRBJ1-1; a possible D gene is TRBD1 (6 bases). This CDR3 has 15 amino acids. Trimming removed 2 bases at V and 5 bases at J, with 15 bases between. The V gene's germline CDR1 is SEHNR and CDR2 FQNEAQ (reference sequence). The DNA of the CDR3 is TGTGCCAGCAGCTTACAAGGAAGGGGGAGAACTGAAGCTTTCTTT. Protein sequence: CASSLQGRGRTEAFF.

The chain joins TRBV11-3 to TRBJ2-5; 8 nucleotides line up with TRBD2. Germline values: CDR1 SGHNT, CDR2 YENEEA. The CDR3 totals 16 residues. V lost 1 base, J lost 5 bases, and 9 bases stayed unmatched. CDR3: CASSLGVAGPGETQYF. CDR3 in DNA: TGTGCCAGCAGCTTAGGGGTAGCGGGGCCTGGGGAGACCCAGTACTTC. The entire variable domain, with the rest obtained from reference TRBV11-3 and TRBJ2-5, is as follows: EAGVVQSPRYKIIEKKQPVAFWCNPISGHNTLYWYLQNLGQGPELLIRYENEEAVDDSQLPKDRFSAERLKGVDSTLKIQPAELGDSAVYLCASSLGVAGPGETQYFGPGTRLLVL.

Worth noting for this clone: Compared with germline, one end of the junction differs, possibly owing to a read error. The rearrangement joins TRBV7-3 to TRBJ2-5, with 11 bases that match TRBD2. This CDR3 is 15 amino acids long. From germline, CDR1 is SGHTA and CDR2 FQGTGA. DNA of the CDR3: TGTGCCAGCAGCTTAACGGGACTAGCGGAAGAGGCCCAGTACTTC. It translates to CASSLTGLAEEAQYF.

The chain has TRBV19 and TRBJ1-4; 8 nucleotides align to TRBD1. This CDR3 contains 15 residues. V was pared by 5 bases and J by 7 bases, with 9 bases of the junction left unmatched. Germline V lookup: CDR1 LNHDA, CDR2 SQIVND (reference sequence). CDR3 bases: TGTGCCAGTAGTGCCCCAGGGGGCGGGTTTGAAAAACTGTTTTTT. The encoded protein is CASSAPGGGFEKLFF.

V is TRBV11-3 and J is TRBJ1-4; no clear D gene. This CDR3 comprises 14 residues. Trimming stripped 1 base from V and 5 bases from J, with 8 bases between. Germline V lookup: CDR1 SGHNT, CDR2 YENEEA. Here the CDR3 DNA reads TGTGCCAGCAGCTTAGGAGGAAAGAATGAAAAACTGTTTTTT. It translates to CASSLGGKNEKLFF.

The chain uses TRBV14 and TRBJ1-1; D is ambiguous. The germline gives CDR1 SGHDN, CDR2 FVKESK. This CDR3 region has 13 residues. V was cut by 0 bases and J by 6 bases, with 8 bases left in between. The CDR3, as DNA: TGTGCCAGCAGCCAAGAGTGGGCAGCTGAAGCTTTCTTT. This codes for CASSQEWAAEAFF.

Only one count was recorded for this clone. This chain joins TRBV18 and TRBJ1-2, with a tentative D call TRBD1 (6 bases). Germline V gives CDR1 KGHSH, CDR2 LQKENI. V shed 0 bases and J shed 8 bases, with 10 bases lying between them. This CDR3 is built from 13 residues. This CDR3 reads CASSPPTGVGYTF. For the CDR3, the DNA is TGTGCCAGCTCACCACCGACAGGAGTGGGCTACACCTTC.

J is TRBJ2-7 and V is TRBV30; 8 nucleotides agree with TRBD1. The CDR3 length is 11 residues. The trim removed 5 bases at V and 6 bases at J, leaving 3 bases unmatched. From germline, CDR1 is GTSNPN and CDR2 SVGIG (reference sequence). The CDR3 nucleotides are TGTGCCTGGGGACAGGGATCCGAGCAGTACTTC. Its protein is CAWGQGSEQYF.

The chain combines TRBV5-1 with TRBJ1-2; weak D call: TRBD1 (5 bases). The V gene lost 1 base and the J gene lost 4 bases, with 14 bases spanning the gap. The CDR3 has 15 amino acids. CDR1 is SGHRS and CDR2 is YFSETQ in the germline V gene. This CDR3 is CASSLQGGGSYGYTF. The CDR3 coding sequence is TGCGCCAGCAGCTTGCAGGGCGGGGGAAGCTATGGCTACACCTTC.

V usage is TRBV12-3 or TRBV12-4 and J usage is TRBJ2-1; maybe TRBD2 (5 bases). V lost 5 bases and J 7 bases, leaving 12 bases between the germline ends. The length of the CDR3 is 13 residues. This CDR3 reads CASSALVSNEQFF. The DNA of the CDR3 is TGTGCCAGCAGTGCACTAGTATCGAATGAGCAGTTCTTC.

This chain connects TRBV6-1 to TRBJ2-3, with 10 bases aligning to TRBD1. The CDR3 has 15 amino acids. V shed 3 bases and J 4 bases; nucleotides not matched to a gene: 4. In germline, CDR1 is MNHNS, CDR2 SASEGT. CDR3 amino acids: CASSDETGGADTQYF. The CDR3 DNA is TGTGCCAGCAGTGACGAGACAGGGGGCGCAGATACGCAGTATTTT.

There are a few counts of this clone. The chain uses TRBV12-2 and TRBJ1-5; TRBD1, the D gene given by the table, was not confirmed from the DNA. TRBV12-2 is recorded as a pseudogene. The CDR3 consists of 19 residues. Written as DNA, the CDR3 is TGTGCAAGTCGCACGCGGACAGGGGGCCGTTGGGATAGCAATCAGCCCCAGCATTTT. Its translation: CASRTRTGGRWDSNQPQHF.

This clone has only one observation. The rearrangement joins TRBV6-5 to TRBJ2-3, with TRBD1 matching 8 bases. Germline V CDR1 and CDR2: MNHEY, SVGAGI. J lost 5 bases, V lost 8 bases, and 9 bases had no gene match. The CDR3 runs to 14 residues. The CDR3 nucleotides read TGTGCCAGCCGGAGCAGGGGGCGTGAAGATACGCAGTATTTT. Protein product: CASRSRGREDTQYF.

Concerning this clone itself: Other DNA sequences in this specimen translate into the identical CDR3. J is TRBJ2-7 and V is TRBV5-4, with TRBD2 identical over 11 bases. Germline values: CDR1 SGHNT, CDR2 YYREEE (reference sequence). The CDR3 is 16 amino acids. V trimming: 0 bases; J trimming: 7 bases; junction bases outside the gene matches: 9. The DNA of the CDR3 is TGTGCCAGCAGCTTGGGTGTAGCGGGGGGGCAGGGGGAGCAGTACTTC. This sequence encodes CASSLGVAGGQGEQYF.

J is TRBJ2-3 and V is TRBV24-1; D call uncertain. This CDR3 is 14 amino acids long. Trimming pared 5 bases from V and 1 base from J, leaving 9 bases between. Germline CDR1 reads KGHDR; CDR2 reads SFDVKD. This chain's CDR3 is CATSGSTRTDTQYF. As DNA, the CDR3 is TGTGCCACCAGTGGAAGTACCCGCACAGATACGCAGTATTTT.

The chain couples TRBV4-1 to TRBJ2-2, with TRBD1 matching over 9 bases. Trimming took 2 bases from V and 2 from J; bases not matched to a gene: 3. CDR3 length equals 16 residues. In germline, CDR1 is MGHRA, CDR2 YSYEKL. CDR3 in DNA: TGCGCCAGCAGCCAAACGGGACAGGGAAACACCGGGGAGCTGTTTTTT. Translating gives CASSQTGQGNTGELFF.

The chain employs TRBV5-6 and TRBJ2-1; 7 positions agree with TRBD2. This CDR3 region has 17 residues. The V gene's germline CDR1 is SGHDT and CDR2 YYEEEE. V trimming: 0 bases; J trimming: 0 bases; junction bases outside the gene matches: 6. In DNA, the CDR3 is TGTGCCAGCAGCTTGGGGGGACTACCTAGCTCCTACAATGAGCAGTTCTTC. Translating it yields CASSLGGLPSSYNEQFF.